This T cell receptor beta chain was documented in a study of Ad26.COV2.S vaccination and SARS-CoV-2 variants. Study-wide background: Participant was drawn from the COV1001 Ad26.COV2.S trial arm.

Per germline, CDR1 MDHEN and CDR2 SYDVKM. The CDR3 length is 13 residues. With V trimmed by 7 bases and J by 4 bases, 1 base remained unmatched. Libraries were prepared by immunoSEQ multiplex PCR; TCRdb keeps only in-frame clonotypes and omits some of them. The data show roughly 270,000 clones, with 87% seen just once and approximately 3.4% held by the top ten. The treatment: some 19 received Ad26.COV2.S at low or high dose, single or two shots; a few received placebo; per-sample allocation not given. Sampling was performed 63 days after the first vaccine or placebo injection. Adults aged 18-55 years in Boston included the donor.

The chain recombines TRBV28 with TRBJ1-6; TRBD1 aligns across 7 bases. This material consisted of peripheral blood, taken in a trial of Ad26.COV2.S vaccine versus placebo. This sequence was found in a person aged 18 to 65 who received the Ad26.COV2.S COVID-19 vaccine or a placebo. The CDR3 DNA is TGTGCCAGCAAACAGGGGTATAATTCACCCCTCCACTTT. Protein product: CASKQGYNSPLHF.